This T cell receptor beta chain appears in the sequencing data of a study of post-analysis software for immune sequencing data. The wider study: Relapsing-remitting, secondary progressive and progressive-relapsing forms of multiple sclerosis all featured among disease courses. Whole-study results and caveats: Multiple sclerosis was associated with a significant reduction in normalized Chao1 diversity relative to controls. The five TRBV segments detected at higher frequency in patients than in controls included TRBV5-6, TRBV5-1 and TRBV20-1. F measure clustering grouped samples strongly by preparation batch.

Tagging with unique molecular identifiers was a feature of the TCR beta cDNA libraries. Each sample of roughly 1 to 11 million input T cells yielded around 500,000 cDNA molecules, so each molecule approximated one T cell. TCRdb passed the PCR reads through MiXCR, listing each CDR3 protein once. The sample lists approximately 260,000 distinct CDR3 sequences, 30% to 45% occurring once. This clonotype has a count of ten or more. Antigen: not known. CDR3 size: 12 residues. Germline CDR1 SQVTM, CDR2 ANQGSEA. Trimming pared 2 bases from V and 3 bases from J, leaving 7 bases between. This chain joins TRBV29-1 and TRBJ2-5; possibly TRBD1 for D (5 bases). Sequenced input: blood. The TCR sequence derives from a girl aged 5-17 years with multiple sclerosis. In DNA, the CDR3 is TGCAGCGTTGAACGCAGGGAAGAGACCCAGTACTTC. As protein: CSVERREETQYF. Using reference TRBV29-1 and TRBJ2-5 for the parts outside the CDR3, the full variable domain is SAVISQKPSRDICQRGTSLTIQCQVDSQVTMMFWYRQQPGQSLTLIATANQGSEATYESGFVIDKFPISRPNLTFSTLTVSNMSPEDSSIYLCSVERREETQYFGPGTRLLVL.